This T cell receptor (beta chain) was retrieved from a study of T cells in Graves' hyperthyroidism and ophthalmopathy. TCR beta CDR3 sequences were amplified from RNA transcripts. Using the HTBI primer set, a first-round RT-PCR was run on the TCR CDR3. Each CDR3 protein is one row after TCRdb ran MiXCR on the multiplex PCR reads. The sample carries hundreds of thousands of distinct CDR3 sequences, roughly 46% recorded once. The CDR3 sequence is 14 residues long. From germline, CDR1 is ENHRY and CDR2 SYGVKD. This clonotype was detected once. The junction and the germline gene differ at one end; a read error may be behind it.

The rearrangement uses TRBV10-3 and TRBJ2-7; D may match TRBD1 or TRBD2 (5 bases each). Sequenced sample: peripheral blood or thyroid tissue (not recorded which). This TCR came from an adult man with Graves' disease, either hyperthyroidism or ophthalmopathy (not recorded which). CDR3 bases: TGTGCCAGCAGTCGGGACGGACCAGAAGATGGGCAGTACTTC. It is translated as CASSRDGPEDGQYF.